The 14 T cell receptor beta chains below were found in one sample sequenced in a study of sequential checkpoint blockade in melanoma. Treatment given: randomized to nivolumab then ipilimumab (arm A) or the reverse (arm B). Clones were sequenced by immunoSEQ multiplex PCR, and TCRdb holds only the in-frame ones, with some missing. The sample contains about 22,000 clones, 27% of which appear only once. Specimen: tumor tissue (inferred from file names), collected from a patient given nivolumab and ipilimumab in sequence. The receptors shown here come from a human donor with melanoma.

There are a few counts of this clone. The chain couples TRBV25-1 to TRBJ1-1; 7 positions match TRBD1. CDR3 length: 14 amino acids. J gave up 5 bases and V 7 bases, and 10 bases lay outside the gene matches. CDR1 and CDR2 (germline): MGHDK, SYGVNS. The DNA of the CDR3 is TGTGCCAGCATACCCTCCGACAGGGTGACTGAAGCTTTCTTT. Its protein product is CASIPSDRVTEAFF.

This clone is medium-sized within its sample. The V and J genes are TRBV6-8 and TRBJ1-1, with D unclear. The germline CDR1 and CDR2 sequences are MNHGY and SAAAGT. Trimming shortened V by 0 bases and J by 6 bases, and 8 bases separated the two germline ends. CDR3 size: 13 residues. CDR3 in DNA: TGTGCCAGCAGTTACTCTCCCTTCCCTGAAGCTTTCTTT. It yields the protein CASSYSPFPEAFF.

The chain recombines TRBV27 with TRBJ2-3; D might be TRBD1 (5 bases). Between the trimmed V and J ends, which lost 0 bases and 3 bases, there was a span of 13 bases. CDR3 size: 16 residues. Germline lookup yields CDR1 MNHEY and CDR2 SMNVEV (reference sequence). The CDR3 DNA is TGTGCCAGCAGTTTATCGTTGACAGTCGTTACAGATACGCAGTATTTT. This encodes CASSLSLTVVTDTQYF.

The rearrangement links TRBV28 to TRBJ1-2, with D possibly being TRBD1 (5 bases). Germline V gene data show CDR1 as MDHEN and CDR2 as SYDVKM. Trimming stripped 5 bases from V and 2 bases from J, with 9 bases between. This CDR3 has 13 amino acids. The CDR3 DNA sequence: TGTGCCAGCAGTCCACAGGTGAACTATGGCTACACCTTC. Translated: CASSPQVNYGYTF.

This clone has only a few counts. The chain employs TRBV6-8 and TRBJ2-7; D is unresolved. V lost 6 bases to trimming and J lost 2 bases, with 11 bases between them. This CDR3 contains 13 residues. Germline CDR1 and CDR2: MNHGY and SAAAGT. CDR3 sequence: CASSPGPPYEQYF. CDR3 bases: TGTGCCAGCAGCCCAGGTCCCCCCTACGAGCAGTACTTC.

The J gene is TRBJ1-5, the V gene TRBV6-8; weak D call: TRBD1 (5 bases). This CDR3 region has 15 residues. Between the trimmed V and J ends, which lost 6 bases and 0 bases, there was a span of 12 bases. Germline lookup yields CDR1 MNHGY and CDR2 SAAAGT. CDR3 residues: CASSATAYSNQPQHF. In nucleotides, the CDR3 is TGTGCCAGCAGCGCGACAGCATATAGCAATCAGCCCCAGCATTTT.

The genes are TRBV11-3 and TRBJ2-1; tentative D call: TRBD1 (7 bases). With 2 bases removed from V and 7 bases from J, the gap between germline ends came to 15 bases. Per the germline V gene, CDR1 is SGHNT and CDR2 is YENEEA. The CDR3 totals 15 residues. The CDR3 spells CASSLTAGGLNEQFF. The CDR3 coding sequence is TGTGCCAGCAGCTTAACGGCAGGGGGGTTGAATGAGCAGTTCTTC. Full variable domain (outside the CDR3, taken from reference TRBV11-3 and TRBJ2-1): EAGVVQSPRYKIIEKKQPVAFWCNPISGHNTLYWYLQNLGQGPELLIRYENEEAVDDSQLPKDRFSAERLKGVDSTLKIQPAELGDSAVYLCASSLTAGGLNEQFFGPGTRLTVL.

This clone was recorded a few times. The chain has TRBV11-3 and TRBJ2-3; unclear D gene. The CDR3 consists of 15 residues. With 6 bases removed from V and 4 bases from J, the gap between germline ends came to 17 bases. CDR1 and CDR2 (germline): SGHNT, YENEEA. CDR3 nucleotides: TGTGCCAGCAGTCGCGATTTGGACCTCTCAGATACGCAGTATTTT. It codes for CASSRDLDLSDTQYF.

This clone came up a few times. The genes are TRBV6-7 and TRBJ2-1; D remains unclear. TRBV6-7 is filed as an ORF, its function uncertain. V was shortened by 6 bases and J by 8 bases, with 11 bases between the two germline ends. CDR3 length: 12 residues. CDR3 in amino acids: CASRTNRDEQFF. In DNA form, the CDR3 reads TGTGCCAGCAGGACAAACCGGGATGAGCAGTTCTTC.

This clone was found once. CDR3 protein: CASSPPGLGNTGELFF. The CDR3 DNA reads as TGTGCCAGCAGTCCCCCGGGACTAGGGAACACCGGGGAGCTGTTTTTT. V is TRBV28 and J is TRBJ2-2, with TRBD2 matching 8 bases. The trim removed 5 bases at V and 1 base at J, leaving 6 bases unmatched. The CDR3 is made up of 16 amino acids. Per the germline V gene, CDR1 is MDHEN and CDR2 is SYDVKM.

This chain connects TRBV6-8 to TRBJ1-1, with D tentatively TRBD1 (5 bases). V shed 3 bases and J shed 3 bases, with 8 bases lying between them. CDR1 is MNHGY and CDR2 is SAAAGT in the germline V gene. This CDR3 comprises 13 residues. This chain's CDR3 is CASSYAGDTEAFF. CDR3 nucleotides: TGTGCCAGCAGTTATGCGGGGGACACTGAAGCTTTCTTT.

This clone was picked up many times. The junction and the germline gene differ at one end; a read error may be behind it. V and J are TRBV7-6 and TRBJ2-2; D may be TRBD1 (5 bases). In germline, CDR1 is SGHVS, CDR2 FNYEAQ. This CDR3 spans 14 amino acids. The CDR3 is CASSLTGNTGELFF. The CDR3 coding sequence is TGTGCTAGCAGCTTAACAGGGAACACCGGGGAGCTGTTTTTT. The full variable domain, rest sourced from reference TRBV7-6 and TRBJ2-2, is GAGVSQSPRYKVTKRGQDVALRCDPISGHVSLYWYRQALGQGPEFLTYFNYEAQQDKSGLPNDRFSAERPEGSISTLTIQRTEQRDSAMYRCASSLTGNTGELFFGEGSRLTVL.

V usage is TRBV6-8 and J usage is TRBJ2-5; D gene unclear. CDR3 length: 13 residues. The V gene lost 2 bases and the J gene lost 5 bases, with 9 bases spanning the gap. From germline, CDR1 is MNHGY and CDR2 SAAAGT. The CDR3 nucleotides are TGTGCCAGCAGTTACAGGGTCAGGGAGACCCAGTACTTC. This encodes CASSYRVRETQYF.

The sample holds a few counts of this clone. The chain links TRBV11-3 to TRBJ2-1; 11 bases are shared with TRBD2. Germline V gene data show CDR1 as SGHNT and CDR2 as YENEEA. The CDR3 is 15 amino acids. With V trimmed by 5 bases and J by 8 bases, 8 bases remained unmatched. CDR3 in amino acids: CASSHRLAGLHEQFF. The CDR3 DNA reads as TGTGCCAGCAGCCACCGACTAGCGGGGTTACATGAGCAGTTCTTC.